This TCR beta chain was sequenced in a study of control samples from healthy donors and cancer patients. The data were produced by immunoSEQ multiplex PCR, yet TCRdb's version contains in-frame clones alone and is incomplete. This table holds roughly 190,000 clones, roughly nine tenths found once. The clonotype comes from a man aged 25-45 years in good health. Sequencing was done on a sample of blood.

CDR3 region: CSAITGDTQYF. The CDR3 bases are TGCAGCGCGATAACGGGAGATACGCAGTATTTT. J is TRBJ2-3 and V is TRBV29-1, with unresolved D. Looked up from germline, CDR1 is SQVTM and CDR2 is ANQGSEA. V lost 7 bases, J lost 5 bases, and 10 bases lay in between. This CDR3 comprises 11 residues.